This T cell receptor beta chain appears in the sequencing data of a study of post-analysis software for immune sequencing data. Study-wide results and limits: Patients showed TRBV5-6, TRBV5-1 and TRBV20-1 among about five TRBV segments more frequent than in controls.

Each TCR beta cDNA library carried unique molecular identifiers. TCRdb recomputed calls from the PCR reads with MiXCR, one row per CDR3 protein. The sample includes about 770,000 distinct CDR3 sequences, approximately 44% of them seen just once. The CDR3 contains 12 residues. Germline V gene data show CDR1 as MNHNY and CDR2 as SVGAGI (reference sequence). Trimming shortened V by 5 bases and J by 8 bases, and 12 bases separated the two germline ends. Notes on this clonotype: No antigen is known for it.

This receptor was obtained from a girl aged 10 to 17 with multiple sclerosis. The chain is built from TRBV6-6 and TRBJ1-2, with D perhaps matching TRBD1 (5 bases). Material for sequencing was blood. The CDR3 DNA is TGTGCCAGCAGTGATGTGACAGCCGGCTACACCTTC. Protein sequence: CASSDVTAGYTF.